This T cell receptor (beta chain) was identified in a study of T cells in Graves' hyperthyroidism and ophthalmopathy. Study-level background: Prior to any treatment, at the point of initial diagnosis, peripheral blood was collected.

Notes on this clonotype: Its antigen is undetermined.

The source material, RNA transcripts, was used to amplify TCR beta CDR3 regions. First-round RT-PCR with HTBI primers amplified the TCR CDR3 region. TCRdb reprocessed the multiplex PCR reads with MiXCR, giving one entry per CDR3 protein. This table has hundreds of thousands of distinct CDR3 sequences, 12% to 15% appearing once. Study findings and constraints: Blood shared most expanded thyroid clonotypes above 0.001.

Fresh peripheral blood, approximately 10 ml, yielded the PBMCs. Germline CDR1 reads PRHDT; CDR2 reads FYEKMQ (reference sequence). The CDR3 spans 16 residues. The V gene lost 0 bases and the J gene lost 6 bases, with 14 bases spanning the gap. The material sequenced was blood. This receptor was identified in a woman aged 18 to 35 with Graves' hyperthyroidism. This rearrangement joins TRBV13 to TRBJ1-4; D might be TRBD1 (5 bases). CDR3: CASSLGRGSRYEKLFF. As DNA, the CDR3 is TGTGCCAGCAGCTTAGGTCGGGGCTCGCGGTATGAAAAACTGTTTTTT. The full variable domain, rest sourced from reference TRBV13 and TRBJ1-4, is AAGVIQSPRHLIKEKRETATLKCYPIPRHDTVYWYQQGPGQDPQFLISFYEKMQSDKGSIPDRFSAQQFSDYHSELNMSSLELGDSALYFCASSLGRGSRYEKLFFGSGTQLSVL.